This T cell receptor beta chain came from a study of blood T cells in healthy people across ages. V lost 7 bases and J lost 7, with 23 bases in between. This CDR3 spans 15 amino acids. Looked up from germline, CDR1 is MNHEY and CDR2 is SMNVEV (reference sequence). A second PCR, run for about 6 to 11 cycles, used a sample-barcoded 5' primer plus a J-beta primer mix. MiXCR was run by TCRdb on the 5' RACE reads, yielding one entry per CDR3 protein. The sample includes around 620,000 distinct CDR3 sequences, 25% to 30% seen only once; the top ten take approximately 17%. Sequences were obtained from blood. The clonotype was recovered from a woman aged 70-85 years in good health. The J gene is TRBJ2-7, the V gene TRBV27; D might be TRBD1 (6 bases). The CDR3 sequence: CASNRAGGATIEQYF. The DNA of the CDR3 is TGTGCCAGCAACAGGGCAGGCGGAGCTACGATAGAGCAGTACTTC.